These 16 T cell receptor beta chains share one sample of origin, sequenced in a study of OX40 agonist ivuxolimab in advanced cancers. Sequencing was performed with immunoSEQ multiplex PCR; in TCRdb, only in-frame clones are kept and a portion is missing. Of 69,000 or so clones in the sample, roughly 78% are singletons; the top ten hold approximately 5%. The source material was CD4+ or CD8+ T cells sorted from blood, sampled in a trial of the OX40 agonist ivuxolimab. The receptors were gathered from an adult with an advanced solid tumor such as melanoma, head and neck, liver or kidney cancer.

V is TRBV2 and J is TRBJ2-7; D is uncertain. V was clipped by 5 bases and J by 6 bases, with 17 bases between them. This CDR3 spans 14 amino acids. The germline gives CDR1 SNHLY, CDR2 FYNNEI. CDR3 nucleotides: TGTGCCAGCAGTTTAGGAATTCCCCCTGCCGAGCAGTACTTC. Amino acids: CASSLGIPPAEQYF.

The chain recombines TRBV11-2 with TRBJ2-7; the match to TRBD2 covers 8 bases. The junction had 17 bases not matched to a gene; V was cut back by 6 bases and J by 7 bases. CDR3 length: 16 residues. Looked up from germline, CDR1 is SGHAT and CDR2 is FQNNGV. The CDR3 is CASRILSGGAFGEQYF. The CDR3, as DNA: TGTGCCAGCAGGATATTATCCGGGGGGGCCTTCGGGGAGCAGTACTTC.

The rearrangement links TRBV5-1 to TRBJ1-4; the D is unclear. The CDR3 is 15 amino acids. The V and J ends lost 7 bases and 0 bases respectively, with 13 bases between them. Germline-derived CDR1 and CDR2 are SGHRS and YFSETQ. CDR3 in DNA: TGCGCCAGCTCCGCCGGGCGTGCAACTAATGAAAAACTGTTTTTT. Encoded protein: CASSAGRATNEKLFF.

This clone was observed a few times. The chain joins TRBV5-1 to TRBJ2-1; possibly TRBD1 for D (7 bases). CDR1 SGHRS and CDR2 YFSETQ come from the germline V gene. The CDR3 length is 13 residues. Trimming removed 4 bases at V and 6 bases at J, with 11 bases between. As DNA, the CDR3 is TGCGCCAGCAGCGCGGGACAGAGCAATGAGCAGTTCTTC. It specifies CASSAGQSNEQFF.

The V and J genes are TRBV11-2 and TRBJ1-2; weak D call: TRBD1 (5 bases). Trimming pared 2 bases from V and 6 bases from J, leaving 13 bases between. Germline values: CDR1 SGHAT, CDR2 FQNNGV. The CDR3 consists of 14 residues. The DNA for the CDR3 is TGTGCCAGCAGCTTAAGGCAGGGCTGGGATGGCTACACCTTC. Protein: CASSLRQGWDGYTF.

The V and J genes are TRBV5-1 and TRBJ2-1; TRBD1 aligns across 7 bases. This CDR3 region has 12 residues. After removal of 4 bases from V and 13 bases from J, the junction contained 8 bases not matched to a gene. Germline-derived CDR1 and CDR2 are SGHRS and YFSETQ. The CDR3 is CASSPETGYQFF. The CDR3 nucleotides read TGCGCCAGCAGCCCCGAGACAGGGTATCAGTTCTTC.

J is TRBJ1-2 and V is TRBV10-3; TRBD1 might be the D (5 bases). CDR3 length: 13 amino acids. V lost 6 bases and J 2 bases, leaving 10 bases between the germline ends. CDR1 ENHRY and CDR2 SYGVKD come from the germline V gene. CDR3 DNA sequence: TGTGCCATCAGCCAAACAGGAAACTATGGCTACACCTTC. Protein product: CAISQTGNYGYTF.

The rearrangement joins TRBV19 to TRBJ2-1; 7 positions agree with TRBD1. Trimming took 3 bases from V and 3 from J; bases not matched to a gene: 8. Germline CDR1 reads LNHDA; CDR2 reads SQIVND (reference sequence). This CDR3 region has 16 residues. The CDR3 sequence: CASSIYSGTDYNEQFF. The CDR3 coding sequence is TGTGCCAGTAGTATCTACTCCGGGACAGACTACAATGAGCAGTTCTTC. Full variable domain (missing parts from reference TRBV19 and TRBJ2-1): DGGITQSPKYLFRKEGQNVTLSCEQNLNHDAMYWYRQDPGQGLRLIYYSQIVNDFQKGDIAEGYSVSREKKESFPLTVTSAQKNPTAFYLCASSIYSGTDYNEQFFGPGTRLTVL.

CDR3 DNA sequence: TGCGCCAGCAGCTCTACAGGAATCTCTGGAAACACCATATATTTT. Its protein is CASSSTGISGNTIYF. This chain joins TRBV5-1 and TRBJ1-3, with D possibly matching TRBD1 (5 bases). The CDR3 runs 15 residues. V gave up 3 bases and J gave up 0 bases, with 10 bases separating them. Per the germline V gene, CDR1 is SGHRS and CDR2 is YFSETQ.

The chain employs TRBV2 and TRBJ2-1; D unclear. Trimming shortened V by 8 bases and J by 0 bases, and 8 bases separated the two germline ends. CDR1 SNHLY and CDR2 FYNNEI come from the germline V gene. The CDR3 runs to 13 residues. CDR3 sequence reads: CASGANSYNEQFF. CDR3 bases: TGTGCCAGCGGCGCTAACTCCTACAATGAGCAGTTCTTC.

The CDR3 DNA sequence: TGTGCCAGTAGTATAAATGGCGGGAGAGAGACCCAGTACTTC. Encoded protein: CASSINGGRETQYF. The chain carries TRBV19 and TRBJ2-5, with 7 bases matching TRBD2. With V trimmed by 2 bases and J by 4 bases, 4 bases remained unmatched. The CDR3 runs 14 residues. The germline CDR1 and CDR2 sequences are LNHDA and SQIVND (reference sequence).

The V and J genes are TRBV19 and TRBJ2-1; D gene uncertain. Germline V gene data show CDR1 as LNHDA and CDR2 as SQIVND (reference sequence). This CDR3 spans 11 amino acids. V dropped 4 bases and J dropped 15 bases, with 13 bases sitting between them. This chain's CDR3 is CASSSRVSLFF. Written as DNA, the CDR3 is TGTGCCAGTAGTAGTAGAGTATCCCTGTTCTTC.

This clone occurred a few times. V gene TRBV27 combines with J gene TRBJ1-6, with TRBD1 matching 7 bases. The CDR3 consists of 14 residues. Unmatched junction bases numbered 7, after V lost 5 bases and J lost 9 bases. The germline V gene encodes CDR1 MNHEY and CDR2 SMNVEV (reference sequence). CDR3 coding DNA: TGTGCCAGCAGTCCACGACAGGGAGCTTCACCCCTCCACTTT. Translating gives CASSPRQGASPLHF.

With regard to this clone: The identical CDR3 is also encoded by other nucleotide sequences in the sample. The J gene is TRBJ1-3, the V gene TRBV7-9; weak D call: TRBD1 (5 bases). The CDR3 runs to 15 residues. Per germline, CDR1 SEHNR and CDR2 FQNEAQ (reference sequence). V lost 2 bases, J lost 2 bases, and 10 bases lay in between. In nucleotides, the CDR3 is TGTGCCAGCAGCTTACAGGGAGCTCCTGGAAACACCATATATTTT. It translates to CASSLQGAPGNTIYF.

This clone was counted only a few times. The rearrangement links TRBV2 to TRBJ2-5; tentatively, D is TRBD1 or TRBD2 (6 bases each). Trimming pared 5 bases from V and 1 base from J, leaving 17 bases between. Per germline, CDR1 SNHLY and CDR2 FYNNEI. The CDR3 has 16 residues. CDR3 sequence reads: CASSPHGGAGQETQYF. The CDR3 nucleotides read TGTGCCAGCAGTCCCCACGGGGGCGCAGGCCAAGAGACCCAGTACTTC.

The V and J genes are TRBV28 and TRBJ2-5; 7 bases align to TRBD2. Germline lookup yields CDR1 MDHEN and CDR2 SYDVKM. The CDR3 sequence is 13 residues long. Germline trimming cut 2 bases from V and 4 bases from J; bases unmatched to any gene: 1. This CDR3 reads CASSLRLAETQYF. The CDR3 bases are TGTGCCAGCAGTTTAAGACTAGCAGAGACCCAGTACTTC.